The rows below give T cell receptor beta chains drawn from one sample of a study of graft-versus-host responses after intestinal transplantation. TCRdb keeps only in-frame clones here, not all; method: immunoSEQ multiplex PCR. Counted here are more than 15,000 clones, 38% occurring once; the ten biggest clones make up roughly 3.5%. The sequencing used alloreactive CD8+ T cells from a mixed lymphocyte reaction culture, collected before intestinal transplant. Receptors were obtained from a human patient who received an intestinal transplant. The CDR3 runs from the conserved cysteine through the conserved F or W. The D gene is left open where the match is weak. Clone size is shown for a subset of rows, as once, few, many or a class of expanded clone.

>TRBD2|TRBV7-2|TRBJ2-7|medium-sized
TGTGCCAGCAGCTTTTTTTCGGGAGGGCCCGACGAGCAGTACTTC
CASSFFSGGPDEQYF
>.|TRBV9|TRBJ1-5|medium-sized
TGTGCCAGCAGCGTAGGCACGGTGAATCAGCCCCAGCATTTT
CASSVGTVNQPQHF
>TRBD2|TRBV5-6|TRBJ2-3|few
TGTGCCAGCAGCCTACACCCCTTTAGCGGGATAAGAACAGATACGCAGTATTTT
CASSLHPFSGIRTDTQYF
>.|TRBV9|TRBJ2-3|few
TGTGCCAGCAGCGTAGATGGGGATGGAGATACGCAGTATTTT
CASSVDGDGDTQYF
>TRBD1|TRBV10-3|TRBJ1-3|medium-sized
TGTGCCATCAGACGAACAGGGGTGAAAAACACCATATATTTT
CAIRRTGVKNTIYF
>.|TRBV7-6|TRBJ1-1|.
TGTGCCAGCAGCTTGGTTGAAGAGGGGACTGAAGCTTTCTTT
CASSLVEEGTEAFF
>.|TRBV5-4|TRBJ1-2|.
TGTGCCAACCCACAACCAACAGACATCGATGACTATGGCTACACCTTC
CANPQPTDIDDYGYTF
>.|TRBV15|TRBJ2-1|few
TGTGCCACCAAATGGAGGGCCTCCTACAATGAGCAGTTCTTC
CATKWRASYNEQFF
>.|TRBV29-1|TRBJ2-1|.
TGCAGCGTTGATGGTGGTTGGGGGTCGTTTCTCTACAATGAGCAGTTCTTC
CSVDGGWGSFLYNEQFF
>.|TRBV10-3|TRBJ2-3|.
TGTGCCATCAGTTCTGGACGAGATACGCAGTATTTT
CAISSGRDTQYF
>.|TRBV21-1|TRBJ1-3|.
TGTGCCAGCAGACCCCTCGTAGCTACAACACCACGAAACACCATATATTTT
CASRPLVATTPRNTIYF
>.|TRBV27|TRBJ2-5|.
TGTGCCAGCAGTTTTGGGCAACAAGAGACCCAGTACTTC
CASSFGQQETQYF
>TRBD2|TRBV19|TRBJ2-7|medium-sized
TGTGCCAGTAGTCTAGCGGGAGCTTACGAGCAGTACTTC
CASSLAGAYEQYF
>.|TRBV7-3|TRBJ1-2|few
TGTGCCAGCAGCGTTGAATCGACAGCGAGGGACTATGGCTACACCTTC
CASSVESTARDYGYTF
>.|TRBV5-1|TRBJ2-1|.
TGCGCCAGCAGCTTAGGGCTATTCCTCGGCACCTACAATGAGCAGTTCTTC
CASSLGLFLGTYNEQFF
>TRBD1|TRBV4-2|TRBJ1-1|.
TGTGCCAGCAGCCAGATCCGCCTCGGACAGGGCCGCGATTGGAACACTGAAGCTTTCTTT
CASSQIRLGQGRDWNTEAFF
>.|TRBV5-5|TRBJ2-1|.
TGTGCCAGCACCTGGGGCAACTACAATGAGCAGTTCTTC
CASTWGNYNEQFF
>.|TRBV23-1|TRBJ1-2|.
TGCGCCAGCAGTCCTTGGGGGGAGGTCGACTATGGCTACACCTTC
CASSPWGEVDYGYTF
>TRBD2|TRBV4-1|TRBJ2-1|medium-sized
TGCGCCAGCGGACTAGCGGGAGTGAGGAATGAGCAGTTCTTC
CASGLAGVRNEQFF
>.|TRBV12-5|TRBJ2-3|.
TGTGCTAGTGGTTTGTACGTGAGCACAGATACGCAGTATTTT
CASGLYVSTDTQYF
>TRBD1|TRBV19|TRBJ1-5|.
TGTGCCACTGCCCACCCCAGGGGGCCGATGCTAAATCAGCCCCAGCATTTT
CATAHPRGPMLNQPQHF
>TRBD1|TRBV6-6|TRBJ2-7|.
TGTGCCAGCATAGGGACAGTCGAGCAGTACTTC
CASIGTVEQYF
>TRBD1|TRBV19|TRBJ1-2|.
TGTGCCTGCCTGGACAGGGGATGCTACACCTTC
CACLDRGCYTF
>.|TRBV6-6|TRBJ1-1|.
TGTGCCATCAGTTACTCGGGGAGCAGTGGGACTGAAGCTTTCTTT
CAISYSGSSGTEAFF
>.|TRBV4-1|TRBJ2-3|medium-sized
TGCGCCAGCAGCCAAGATTGGAGGAGCGGGCCCACAGATACGCAGTATTTT
CASSQDWRSGPTDTQYF
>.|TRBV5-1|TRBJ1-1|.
TGCGCCAGCAGTTCCTCCAGGGGAATGAACACTGAAGCTTTCTTT
CASSSSRGMNTEAFF
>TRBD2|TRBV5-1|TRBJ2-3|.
TGCGCCAGCGCCGATGGGACTAGCGGCACAGATACGCAGTATTTT
CASADGTSGTDTQYF
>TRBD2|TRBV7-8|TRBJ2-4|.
TGTGCCAGCAGCTTCTGGCTAGCGGGAGCTCTAAACATTCAGTACTTC
CASSFWLAGALNIQYF
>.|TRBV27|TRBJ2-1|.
TGTGCCAGCAGCTCTACAGCGAGCTCCTACAATGAGCAGTTCTTC
CASSSTASSYNEQFF
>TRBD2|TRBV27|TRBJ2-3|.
TGTGCCAGCAGCCTTAGCGGGACTAGCACAGATACGCAGTATTTT
CASSLSGTSTDTQYF
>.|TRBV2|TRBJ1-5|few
TGTGCCAGCAGGAGGACCGATCAGCCCCAGCATTTT
CASRRTDQPQHF
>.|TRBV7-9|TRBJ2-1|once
TGTGCCAGCAGCCCGGCTTTTGATGAGCAGTTCTTC
CASSPAFDEQFF
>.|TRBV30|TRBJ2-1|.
TGTGCCTGGAGTCTTTCTATTGTCAATGAGCAGTTCTTC
CAWSLSIVNEQFF
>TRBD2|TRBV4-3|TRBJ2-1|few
TGCGCCAGCAGCCATTTAGCGGGAGATTACAATGAGCAGTTCTTC
CASSHLAGDYNEQFF
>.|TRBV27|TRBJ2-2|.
TGTGCCAGCAGTTTGGTGGGACGGGACACCGGGGAGCTGTTTTTT
CASSLVGRDTGELFF
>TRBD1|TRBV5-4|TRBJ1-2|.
TGTGCCAGCAGCCCACAACCCGGGACAGGAGGGTTGTATGGCTACACCTTC
CASSPQPGTGGLYGYTF
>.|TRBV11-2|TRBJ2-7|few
TGTGCCAGCAGCTTGGGGCCCTCCTACGAGCAGTACTTC
CASSLGPSYEQYF
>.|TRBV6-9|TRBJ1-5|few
TGTGCCAGCAGTTACCGGGGTGGGAATCAGCCCCAGCATTTT
CASSYRGGNQPQHF
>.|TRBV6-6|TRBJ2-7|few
TGTGCCAGCAGTAGAGGACTCACCTACGAGCAGTACTTC
CASSRGLTYEQYF
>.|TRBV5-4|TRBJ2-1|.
TGTGCCAGCAGCTTAGGGTGGGAGAATGATTACAATGAGCAGTTCTTC
CASSLGWENDYNEQFF
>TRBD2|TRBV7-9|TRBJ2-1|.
TGTGCCAGCAGCCCTTCCAGCCCGGGACTAGCGGGCAATGAGCAGTTCTTC
CASSPSSPGLAGNEQFF
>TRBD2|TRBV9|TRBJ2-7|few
TGTGCCAGCAGCCTTAGCGGGAGCGCCGACGAGCAGTACTTC
CASSLSGSADEQYF
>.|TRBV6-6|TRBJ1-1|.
TGTGCCAGCAGTTTCGTGGGGGGTTACAGCACTGAAGCTTTCTTT
CASSFVGGYSTEAFF
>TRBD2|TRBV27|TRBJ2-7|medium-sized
TGTGCCAGCAGTTCCCTTGGACTAGCGGGAGCGGAGAGGTACGAGCAGTACTTC
CASSSLGLAGAERYEQYF
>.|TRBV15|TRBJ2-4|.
TGTGCCACCAGCAGCAATAGGGACGCGAACCCCAAAAACATTCAGTACTTC
CATSSNRDANPKNIQYF
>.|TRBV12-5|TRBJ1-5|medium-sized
TGTGCTAGTGGCCAGGGTTTCAATCAGCCCCAGCATTTT
CASGQGFNQPQHF
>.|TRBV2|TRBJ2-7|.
TGTGCCAGCAGTGCGGGGGCCCTCTCCTACGAGCAGTACTTC
CASSAGALSYEQYF
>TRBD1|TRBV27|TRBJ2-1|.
TGTGCCAGCAGCATAGGGGGCTATGAGCAGTTCTTC
CASSIGGYEQFF
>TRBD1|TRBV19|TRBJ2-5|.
TGTGCCAGTAGTATTTCGGCAGGGGGCGTGGGAGAGACCCAGTACTTC
CASSISAGGVGETQYF
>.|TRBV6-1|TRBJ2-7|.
TGTGCCAGCAGACGCGGGGACAGATACTACGAGCAGTACTTC
CASRRGDRYYEQYF
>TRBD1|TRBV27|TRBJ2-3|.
TGTGCCAGCAAAGTCTTCGGGACAGGCCCCGACGAGACGCAGTATTTT
CASKVFGTGPDETQYF
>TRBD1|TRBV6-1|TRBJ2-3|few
TGTGCCAGCAGTGTGGACAGGGCGGATACGCAGTATTTT
CASSVDRADTQYF
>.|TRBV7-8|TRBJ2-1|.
TGTGCCAGCAGCAGGGGGGCCTCCTACAATGAGCAGTTCTTC
CASSRGASYNEQFF
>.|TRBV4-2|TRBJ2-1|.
TGTGCCAGCAGCCAAGCCGCCCTCTATGAGCAGTTCTTC
CASSQAALYEQFF
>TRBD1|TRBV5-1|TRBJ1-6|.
TGCGCCAGCAGCTTGACAGGGGGTTCCTATAATTCACCCCTCCACTTT
CASSLTGGSYNSPLHF
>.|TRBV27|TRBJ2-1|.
TGTGCCAGTACTCTGTGGACGGGCTCCTACAATGAGCAGTTCTTC
CASTLWTGSYNEQFF
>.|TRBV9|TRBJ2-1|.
TGTGCCAGCAGCGTACAGGCACATTATGAGCAGTTCTTC
CASSVQAHYEQFF
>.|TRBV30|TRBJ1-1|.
TGTGCCTGGAGTTTTAATATACAGGTTGAAGCTTTCTTT
CAWSFNIQVEAFF
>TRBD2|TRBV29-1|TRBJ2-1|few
TGCAGCGTTGAAGGGGTCTGGGCGGGAGGACCTCACAATGAGCAGTTCTTC
CSVEGVWAGGPHNEQFF